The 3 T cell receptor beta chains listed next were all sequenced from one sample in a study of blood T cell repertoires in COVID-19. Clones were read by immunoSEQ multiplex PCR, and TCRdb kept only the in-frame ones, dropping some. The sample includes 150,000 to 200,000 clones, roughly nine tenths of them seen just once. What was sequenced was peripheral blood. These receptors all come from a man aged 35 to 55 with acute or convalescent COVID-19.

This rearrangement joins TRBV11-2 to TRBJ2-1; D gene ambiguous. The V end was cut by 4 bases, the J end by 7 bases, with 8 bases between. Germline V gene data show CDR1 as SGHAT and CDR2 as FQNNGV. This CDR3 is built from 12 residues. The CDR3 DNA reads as TGTGCCAGCAGCTGGGCAAGAAATGAGCAGTTCTTC. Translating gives CASSWARNEQFF.

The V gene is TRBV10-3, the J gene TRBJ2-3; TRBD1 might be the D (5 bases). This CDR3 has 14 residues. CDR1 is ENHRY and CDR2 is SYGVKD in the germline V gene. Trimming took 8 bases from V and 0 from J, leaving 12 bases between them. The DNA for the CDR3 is TGTGCCATCTCGACAGCCACTAGCACAGATACGCAGTATTTT. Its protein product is CAISTATSTDTQYF.

DNA of the CDR3: TGTGCCAGTGAGCGGGGCTCTGGAAACACCATATATTTT. Its protein product is CASERGSGNTIYF. J is TRBJ1-3 and V is TRBV19, with D uncertain. This CDR3 has 13 residues. Germline V lookup: CDR1 LNHDA, CDR2 SQIVND (reference sequence). V was pared by 8 bases and J by 0 bases, with 8 bases between.